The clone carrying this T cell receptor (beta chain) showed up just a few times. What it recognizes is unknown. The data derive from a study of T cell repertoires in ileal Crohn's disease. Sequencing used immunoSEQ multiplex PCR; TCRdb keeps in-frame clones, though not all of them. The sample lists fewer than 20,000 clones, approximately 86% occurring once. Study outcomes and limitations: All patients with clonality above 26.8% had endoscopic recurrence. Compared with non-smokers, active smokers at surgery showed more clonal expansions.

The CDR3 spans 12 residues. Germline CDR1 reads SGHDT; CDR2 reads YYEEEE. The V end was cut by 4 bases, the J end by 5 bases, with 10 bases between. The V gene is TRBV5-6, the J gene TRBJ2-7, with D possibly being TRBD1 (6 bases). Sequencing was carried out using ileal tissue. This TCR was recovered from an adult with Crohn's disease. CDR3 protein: CASSIQGNEQYF. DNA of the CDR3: TGTGCCAGCAGCATACAGGGAAACGAGCAGTACTTC.